One T cell receptor beta chain is described in this entry. Its antigen remains unidentified. Clones were sequenced by immunoSEQ multiplex PCR, and TCRdb holds only the in-frame ones, with some missing. The sample comprises over 2,000,000 clones, 80% to 95% of which are singletons, and less than 2% rests with the top ten. V was cut by 0 bases and J by 0 bases, with 15 bases left in between. The CDR3 has 18 amino acids. Germline V gene sequence: CDR1 SGHDN, CDR2 FVKESK. The data stem from a study of shared clonotypes between healthy human individuals. Study details: Serving as donors were two women and three men, whose ages spanned 18 to 49.

Findings of the study overall: Clonotypes not shared had lower generation probabilities than those common to all four donors. Naive subsets tended to show greater estimated richness than memory subsets. A handful of donors had around 5% of their naive CD4 clonotypes in common.

The naive CD8 subset, CD45RO-negative cells positively selected for CCR7, excluded terminally differentiated effector memory CD45RA+ cells. The sample was naive CD8+ T cells from PBMCs. The chain couples TRBV14 to TRBJ2-1; possibly TRBD2 for D (5 bases). This clonotype was sampled from a man aged 18 to 30 in good health. Some clones in this sample may be carry-over from other donors' samples. The CDR3 loop is CASSQEGYSASSYNEQFF. The CDR3 nucleotides are TGTGCCAGCAGCCAAGAGGGGTATAGCGCCAGCTCCTACAATGAGCAGTTCTTC.